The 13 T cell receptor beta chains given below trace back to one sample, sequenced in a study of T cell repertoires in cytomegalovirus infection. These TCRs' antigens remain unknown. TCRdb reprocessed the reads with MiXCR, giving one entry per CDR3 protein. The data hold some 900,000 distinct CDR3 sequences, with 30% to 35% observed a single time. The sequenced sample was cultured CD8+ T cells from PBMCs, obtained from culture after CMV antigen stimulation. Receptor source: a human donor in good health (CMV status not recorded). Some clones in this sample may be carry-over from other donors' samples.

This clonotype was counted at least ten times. The CDR3 protein is CASSPINRETQYF. CDR3 coding DNA: TGTGCCAGCAGTCCCATCAACAGGGAGACCCAGTACTTC. The rearrangement uses TRBV28 and TRBJ2-5; D is perhaps TRBD1 (5 bases). The germline V gene encodes CDR1 MDHEN and CDR2 SYDVKM. V shed 5 bases and J shed 5 bases, with 12 bases lying between them. The CDR3 is made up of 13 amino acids. The full variable domain, in which reference TRBV28 and TRBJ2-5 provide the parts outside the CDR3, is DVKVTQSSRYLVKRTGEKVFLECVQDMDHENMFWYRQDPGLGLRLIYFSYDVKMKEKGDIPEGYSVSREKKERFSLILESASTNQTSMYLCASSPINRETQYFGPGTRLLVL.

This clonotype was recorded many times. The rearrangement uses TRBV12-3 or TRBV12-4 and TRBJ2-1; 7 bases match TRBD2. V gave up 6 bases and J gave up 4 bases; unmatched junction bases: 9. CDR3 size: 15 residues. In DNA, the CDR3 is TGTGCCAGCAGCTCACTTGGGGGGGGATACAATGAGCAGTTCTTC. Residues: CASSSLGGGYNEQFF.

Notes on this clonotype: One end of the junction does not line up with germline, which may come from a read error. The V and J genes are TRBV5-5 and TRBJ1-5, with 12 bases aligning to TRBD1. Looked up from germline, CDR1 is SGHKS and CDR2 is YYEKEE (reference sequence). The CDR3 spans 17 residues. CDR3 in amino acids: CVSSSHWDRGPNQPQHF. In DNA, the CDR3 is TGTGTCAGCAGCTCACACTGGGACAGGGGGCCCAATCAGCCCCAGCATTTT.

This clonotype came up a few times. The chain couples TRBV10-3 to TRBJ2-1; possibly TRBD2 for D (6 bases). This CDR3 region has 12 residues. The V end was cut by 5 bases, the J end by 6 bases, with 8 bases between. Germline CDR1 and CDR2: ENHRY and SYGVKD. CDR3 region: CAISQTSNEQFF. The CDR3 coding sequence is TGTGCCATCAGTCAGACTAGCAATGAGCAGTTCTTC.

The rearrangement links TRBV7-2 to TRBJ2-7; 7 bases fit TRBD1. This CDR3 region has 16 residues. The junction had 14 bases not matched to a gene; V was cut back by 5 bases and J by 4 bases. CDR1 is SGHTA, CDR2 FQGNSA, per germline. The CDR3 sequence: CASSLYPQGPEYEQYF. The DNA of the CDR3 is TGTGCCAGCAGCCTCTATCCACAGGGGCCGGAGTACGAGCAGTACTTC.

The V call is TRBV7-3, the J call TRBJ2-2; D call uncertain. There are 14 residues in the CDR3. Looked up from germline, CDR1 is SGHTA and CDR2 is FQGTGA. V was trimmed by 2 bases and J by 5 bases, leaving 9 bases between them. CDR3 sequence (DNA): TGTGCCAGCAGCTTAGAAGATGGAACCGGGGAGCTGTTTTTT. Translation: CASSLEDGTGELFF.

The CDR3 reads CSVGWEQFF. The CDR3 nucleotides read TGCAGCGTTGGCTGGGAGCAGTTCTTC. The J gene is TRBJ2-1, the V gene TRBV29-1, with no clear D. The germline V gene has CDR1 SQVTM and CDR2 ANQGSEA. Deletions cut 4 bases from V and 10 bases from J, with 5 bases between. This CDR3 comprises 9 residues.

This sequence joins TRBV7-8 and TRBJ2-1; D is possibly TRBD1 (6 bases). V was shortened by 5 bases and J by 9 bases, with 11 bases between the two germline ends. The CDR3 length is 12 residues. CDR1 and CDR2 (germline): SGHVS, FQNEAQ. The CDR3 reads CASSAGTTEQFF. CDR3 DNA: TGTGCCAGCAGCGCCGGGACAACTGAGCAGTTCTTC. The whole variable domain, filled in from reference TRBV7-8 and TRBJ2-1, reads GAGVSQSPRYKVAKRGQDVALRCDPISGHVSLFWYQQALGQGPEFLTYFQNEAQLDKSGLPSDRFFAERPEGSVSTLKIQRTQQEDSAVYLCASSAGTTEQFFGPGTRLTVL.

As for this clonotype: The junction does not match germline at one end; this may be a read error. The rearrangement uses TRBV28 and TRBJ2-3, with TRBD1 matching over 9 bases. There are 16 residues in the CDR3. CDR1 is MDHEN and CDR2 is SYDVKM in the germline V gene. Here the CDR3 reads CANSFIRDRVTDTQYF. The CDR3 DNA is TGTGCCAACAGTTTTATCCGGGACAGGGTAACAGATACGCAGTATTTT.

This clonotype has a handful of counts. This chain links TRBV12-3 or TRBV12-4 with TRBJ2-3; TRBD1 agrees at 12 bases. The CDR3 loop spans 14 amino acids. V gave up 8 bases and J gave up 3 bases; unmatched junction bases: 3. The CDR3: CASVGQGATDTQYF. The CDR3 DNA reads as TGTGCCAGCGTGGGACAGGGGGCGACAGATACGCAGTATTTT.

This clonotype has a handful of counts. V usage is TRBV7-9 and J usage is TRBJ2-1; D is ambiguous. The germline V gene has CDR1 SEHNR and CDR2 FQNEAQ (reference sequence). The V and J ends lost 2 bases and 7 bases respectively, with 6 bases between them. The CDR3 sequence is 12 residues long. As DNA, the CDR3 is TGTGCCAGCAGCTTAAAATGGAATGAGCAGTTCTTC. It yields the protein CASSLKWNEQFF.

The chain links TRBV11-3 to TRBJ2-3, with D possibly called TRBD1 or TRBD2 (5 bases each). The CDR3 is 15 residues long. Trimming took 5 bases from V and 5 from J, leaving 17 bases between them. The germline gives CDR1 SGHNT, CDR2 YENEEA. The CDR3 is CASSRGRLGRDTQYF. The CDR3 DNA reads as TGTGCCAGCAGCCGGGGACGGCTGGGACGAGATACGCAGTATTTT.

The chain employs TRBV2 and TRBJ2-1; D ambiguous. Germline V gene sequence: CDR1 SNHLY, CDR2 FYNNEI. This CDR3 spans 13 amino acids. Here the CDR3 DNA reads TGTGCTGATATTGGACGGTTAAACAATGAGCAGTTCTTC. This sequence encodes CADIGRLNNEQFF.